The next 21 T cell receptor beta chains were all read from a single sample in a study of blood T cell repertoires in COVID-19. Here immunoSEQ multiplex PCR was the method, and the copy in TCRdb shows in-frame clones only, minus some. Here the sample spans over 150,000 clones, 83% being singletons. Sequencing was carried out using peripheral blood. Every receptor here comes from a woman in her 70s with COVID-19, enrolled during active disease.

The chain is built from TRBV28 and TRBJ1-5; D remains unclear. Germline CDR1 MDHEN, CDR2 SYDVKM. The CDR3 covers 14 residues. V was pared by 7 bases and J by 7 bases, with 17 bases between. The CDR3 DNA follows: TGTGCCAGCAAACCGGGTCTCGTTAACCAGCCCCAGCATTTT. Amino acid sequence: CASKPGLVNQPQHF.

The V gene is TRBV2, the J gene TRBJ2-1; D unclear. Germline V CDR1 and CDR2: SNHLY, FYNNEI. The CDR3 is made up of 13 amino acids. Trimming took 4 bases from V and 6 from J, leaving 10 bases between them. The CDR3 region is CASSAEATNEQFF. For the CDR3, the DNA is TGTGCCAGCAGTGCAGAAGCGACCAATGAGCAGTTCTTC.

The chain combines TRBV5-1 with TRBJ2-1; 8 bases map to TRBD2. The CDR3 sequence is 16 residues long. The junction had 13 bases not matched to a gene; V was cut back by 4 bases and J by 7 bases. Germline V gene sequence: CDR1 SGHRS, CDR2 YFSETQ. The CDR3 reads CASSQAGTRGLNEQFF. In DNA form, the CDR3 reads TGCGCCAGCAGCCAAGCCGGGACTAGAGGTTTAAATGAGCAGTTCTTC.

The chain joins TRBV5-6 to TRBJ2-7; 7 nucleotides line up with TRBD1. The CDR3 runs to 15 residues. The junction had 10 bases not matched to a gene; V was cut back by 2 bases and J by 5 bases. From germline, CDR1 is SGHDT and CDR2 YYEEEE. This chain's CDR3 is CASSFLDRVGNEQYF. In DNA form, the CDR3 reads TGTGCCAGCAGCTTCCTTGACAGGGTAGGGAACGAGCAGTACTTC.

V usage is TRBV29-1 and J usage is TRBJ2-6, with no clear D. The germline V gene encodes CDR1 SQVTM and CDR2 ANQGSEA. Trimming took 2 bases from V and 2 from J, leaving 10 bases between them. The CDR3 totals 15 residues. The CDR3 is CSVETVRTGANVLTF. DNA for the CDR3: TGCAGCGTTGAAACAGTGCGTACTGGGGCCAACGTCCTGACTTTC.

The chain recombines TRBV7-6 with TRBJ1-4; 8 bases map to TRBD1. J lost 3 bases, V lost 4 bases, and 4 bases had no gene match. There are 15 residues in the CDR3. From germline, CDR1 is SGHVS and CDR2 FNYEAQ. The chain's CDR3 is CASSSPDRANEKLFF. In DNA form, the CDR3 reads TGTGCCAGCAGCTCCCCGGACAGGGCTAATGAAAAACTGTTTTTT.

Only one count was recorded for this clone. The gene calls are TRBV28 and TRBJ2-7, with D perhaps matching TRBD2 (6 bases). The CDR3 consists of 13 residues. Germline V gene lookup returns CDR1 MDHEN and CDR2 SYDVKM. Between the trimmed V and J ends, which lost 6 bases and 0 bases, there was a span of 9 bases. The DNA for the CDR3 is TGTGCCAGCAGCATCGGGAGCTCCTACGAGCAGTACTTC. Translated: CASSIGSSYEQYF. Looking up the rest from reference TRBV28 and TRBJ2-7 gives the full variable domain: DVKVTQSSRYLVKRTGEKVFLECVQDMDHENMFWYRQDPGLGLRLIYFSYDVKMKEKGDIPEGYSVSREKKERFSLILESASTNQTSMYLCASSIGSSYEQYFGPGTRLTVT.

The gene calls are TRBV28 and TRBJ1-3; TRBD1 agrees at 7 bases. Per germline, CDR1 MDHEN and CDR2 SYDVKM. The length of the CDR3 is 19 residues. J gave up 1 base and V 3 bases, and 15 bases lay outside the gene matches. CDR3 sequence: CASSLRQGFWGTSGNTIYF. The DNA for the CDR3 is TGTGCCAGCAGTTTGAGACAGGGTTTCTGGGGTACATCTGGAAACACCATATATTTT.

This rearrangement joins TRBV6-1 to TRBJ1-2; TRBD1 might be the D (6 bases). In germline, CDR1 is MNHNS, CDR2 SASEGT. The CDR3 runs to 14 residues. V was shortened by 2 bases and J by 6 bases, with 13 bases between the two germline ends. Here the CDR3 reads CASSERGRGHGYTF. CDR3 in DNA: TGTGCCAGCAGTGAAAGAGGCAGGGGCCATGGCTACACCTTC.

The chain recombines TRBV2 with TRBJ2-1; D is possibly TRBD1 (5 bases). The CDR3 contains 16 residues. Deletions cut 8 bases from V and 2 bases from J, with 19 bases between. Looked up from germline, CDR1 is SNHLY and CDR2 is FYNNEI. In DNA form, the CDR3 reads TGTGCCAGCGCCGACAGTTCCCCTAGGACCTACAATGAGCAGTTCTTC. Protein sequence: CASADSSPRTYNEQFF.

The rearrangement uses TRBV7-2 and TRBJ2-2; 9 bases fit TRBD2. V dropped 1 base and J dropped 6; count of bases not matched to a gene: 6. Germline V gene sequence: CDR1 SGHTA, CDR2 FQGNSA. This CDR3 has 16 residues. The CDR3 nucleotides read TGTGCCAGCAGCTTAGTAGGCGGGAGGGCCGCCGGGGAGCTGTTTTTT. Translation: CASSLVGGRAAGELFF.

This chain joins TRBV27 and TRBJ2-1, with TRBD2 as a possible D gene (5 bases). The CDR3 is made up of 14 amino acids. V was pared by 4 bases and J by 13 bases, with 20 bases between. Germline V gene data show CDR1 as MNHEY and CDR2 as SMNVEV (reference sequence). CDR3 DNA sequence: TGTGCCAGCAGTTCTACCTCCTTCCCTGGAGGTCAGTTCTTC. This encodes CASSSTSFPGGQFF.

The chain carries TRBV9 and TRBJ1-4; 7 bases match TRBD1. The germline V gene encodes CDR1 SGDLS and CDR2 YYNGEE. The CDR3 loop spans 15 amino acids. The ends lost 3 bases at V and 4 bases at J; junction bases unmatched: 6. For the CDR3, the DNA is TGTGCCAGCAGCGCTCGTGGGGACAGTAATGAAAAACTGTTTTTT. Its translation is CASSARGDSNEKLFF. The full variable domain, in which reference TRBV9 and TRBJ1-4 provide the parts outside the CDR3, is DSGVTQTPKHLITATGQRVTLRCSPRSGDLSVYWYQQSLDQGLQFLIQYYNGEERAKGNILERFSAQQFPDLHSELNLSSLELGDSALYFCASSARGDSNEKLFFGSGTQLSVL.

The V call is TRBV7-9, the J call TRBJ2-3, with TRBD2 identical over 10 bases. From germline, CDR1 is SEHNR and CDR2 FQNEAQ (reference sequence). The CDR3 length is 15 residues. The V segment lost 5 bases and the J segment 1 base; nucleotides outside the gene matches: 3. The CDR3 loop reads CASSLGTSGTDTQYF. For the CDR3, the DNA is TGTGCCAGCAGCCTTGGGACTAGCGGCACAGATACGCAGTATTTT.

The chain couples TRBV5-1 to TRBJ1-2, with a weak D call TRBD1 (5 bases). Germline CDR1 SGHRS, CDR2 YFSETQ. This CDR3 is built from 13 residues. Trimming stripped 5 bases from V and 7 bases from J, with 15 bases between. This CDR3 reads CASSVGPGGGYTF. The DNA for the CDR3 is TGCGCCAGCAGTGTAGGACCGGGGGGTGGCTACACCTTC.

The J gene is TRBJ2-3, the V gene TRBV5-1; 7 bases agree with TRBD1. Per germline, CDR1 SGHRS and CDR2 YFSETQ. CDR3 length: 16 amino acids. V was clipped by 4 bases and J by 1 base; unmatched bases: 9. The CDR3 DNA follows: TGCGCCAGCAGCAGCGCCGACAGGGTCGGCACAGATACGCAGTATTTT. It encodes CASSSADRVGTDTQYF.

V usage is TRBV5-4 and J usage is TRBJ2-1; TRBD2 agrees at 7 bases. Trimming at V came to 3 bases and at J to 4 bases, leaving 7 bases not matched to a gene. The CDR3 loop spans 15 amino acids. The germline CDR1 and CDR2 sequences are SGHNT and YYREEE (reference sequence). In nucleotides, the CDR3 is TGTGCCAGCAGCTCGTCAGCGGGAAGTTACAATGAGCAGTTCTTC. Protein: CASSSSAGSYNEQFF. Full variable domain (remainder filled in from reference TRBV5-4 and TRBJ2-1): ETGVTQSPTHLIKTRGQQVTLRCSSQSGHNTVSWYQQALGQGPQFIFQYYREEENGRGNFPPRFSGLQFPNYSSELNVNALELDDSALYLCASSSSAGSYNEQFFGPGTRLTVL.

V is TRBV19 and J is TRBJ2-7; 8 bases fit TRBD2. CDR3 length equals 15 residues. From germline, CDR1 is LNHDA and CDR2 SQIVND (reference sequence). V was clipped by 6 bases and J by 2 bases; unmatched bases: 9. The CDR3 DNA is TGTGCCAGTAGCTCGGGAGGGCTAGCGACCTACGAGCAGTACTTC. Protein sequence: CASSSGGLATYEQYF.

The rearrangement joins TRBV18 to TRBJ1-4, with TRBD1 matching 9 bases. Trimming took 0 bases from V and 0 from J; bases not matched to a gene: 8. The CDR3 covers 19 residues. Germline V CDR1 and CDR2: KGHSH, LQKENI. In DNA, the CDR3 is TGTGCCAGCTCACCACCCGGACAGGGGTTAGCTGCAACTAATGAAAAACTGTTTTTT. Translating it yields CASSPPGQGLAATNEKLFF. The full variable domain, with the rest looked up from reference TRBV18 and TRBJ1-4, is NAGVMQNPRHLVRRRGQEARLRCSPMKGHSHVYWYRQLPEEGLKFMVYLQKENIIDESGMPKERFSAEFPKEGPSILRIQQVVRGDSAAYFCASSPPGQGLAATNEKLFFGSGTQLSVL.

The V call is TRBV30, the J call TRBJ2-2; TRBD2 aligns across 8 bases. This CDR3 contains 15 residues. V lost 5 bases, J lost 6 bases, and 11 bases stayed unmatched. Germline V gene lookup returns CDR1 GTSNPN and CDR2 SVGIG (reference sequence). Here the CDR3 DNA reads TGTGCCTGGGCAATAGCGGGAATTCGGGCCGGGGAGCTGTTTTTT. Translation: CAWAIAGIRAGELFF.

The rearrangement joins TRBV7-2 to TRBJ2-7; D is ambiguous. Germline-derived CDR1 and CDR2 are SGHTA and FQGNSA. Trimming cost V 5 bases and J 6 bases, with 11 bases left between them. The CDR3 has 12 amino acids. The CDR3 coding sequence is TGTGCCAGCAGCCAAAAATCGGGCGAGCAGTACTTC. Translating it yields CASSQKSGEQYF.